Listed here are 19 T cell receptor beta chains from one sample, sequenced in a study of OX40 agonist ivuxolimab in advanced cancers. The method was immunoSEQ multiplex PCR; TCRdb's version includes in-frame clones alone and lacks a portion of them. Found here are roughly 73,000 clones, roughly 91% of them singletons; the top ten hold approximately 2.4%. This specimen consisted of CD4+ or CD8+ T cells sorted from blood, obtained in a trial of the OX40 agonist ivuxolimab. The receptors come from an adult with an advanced solid tumor such as melanoma, head and neck, liver or kidney cancer.

The chain has TRBV5-6 and TRBJ2-5, with D possibly called TRBD1 or TRBD2 (5 bases each). The germline V gene encodes CDR1 SGHDT and CDR2 YYEEEE. This CDR3 has 15 residues. Trimming cost V 3 bases and J 5 bases, with 17 bases left between them. CDR3 protein: CASSWGRPIRETQYF. CDR3 coding DNA: TGTGCCAGCAGCTGGGGACGCCCGATACGGGAGACCCAGTACTTC.

For the CDR3, the DNA is TGTGCCAGCAGCCCTCCGGGGCAAACGGGCTACACCTTC. This encodes CASSPPGQTGYTF. J is TRBJ1-2 and V is TRBV11-2; the D gene is possibly TRBD1 (5 bases). The germline V gene has CDR1 SGHAT and CDR2 FQNNGV. CDR3 length: 13 residues. The ends were cut back, 5 bases at V and 8 bases at J, with 15 bases in the middle.

The chain employs TRBV6-4 and TRBJ1-2, with D uncertain. The V and J ends lost 8 bases and 0 bases respectively, with 13 bases between them. CDR1 MRHNA and CDR2 SNTAGT come from the germline V gene. The CDR3 has 14 residues. For the CDR3, the DNA is TGTGCCAGCGGGAGAGTCGGAGCTAACTATGGCTACACCTTC. This encodes CASGRVGANYGYTF.

This clone was counted a single time. The chain has TRBV6-5 and TRBJ1-2, with 7 positions matching TRBD1. CDR1 is MNHEY, CDR2 SVGAGI, per germline. Unmatched junction bases numbered 4, after V lost 5 bases and J lost 4 bases. The CDR3 totals 13 residues. The CDR3 protein is CASSQQGSYGYTF. The CDR3 nucleotides read TGTGCCAGCAGTCAACAGGGGAGCTATGGCTACACCTTC.

The sample holds a few counts of this clone. The gene calls are TRBV5-4 and TRBJ1-1; D gene ambiguous. This CDR3 region has 14 residues. Per the germline V gene, CDR1 is SGHNT and CDR2 is YYREEE (reference sequence). V lost 0 bases to trimming and J lost 4 bases, with 10 bases between them. CDR3 bases: TGTGCCAGCAGCTTGGAGGCGGGCCTCACTGAAGCTTTCTTT. This encodes CASSLEAGLTEAFF.

The J gene is TRBJ1-4, the V gene TRBV15; the D gene is possibly TRBD1 (5 bases). This CDR3 contains 16 residues. CDR1 is LNHNV, CDR2 YYDKDF, per germline (reference sequence). Trimming cost V 0 bases and J 4 bases, with 12 bases left between them. The CDR3 region has the DNA TGTGCCACCAGCAGAGATGGGGGGAGAAGTAATGAAAAACTGTTTTTT. This sequence encodes CATSRDGGRSNEKLFF. The complete variable domain, with remaining parts taken from reference TRBV15 and TRBJ1-4, reads DAMVIQNPRYQVTQFGKPVTLSCSQTLNHNVMYWYQQKSSQAPKLLFHYYDKDFNNEADTPDNFQSRRPNTSFCFLDIRSPGLGDTAMYLCATSRDGGRSNEKLFFGSGTQLSVL.

The V and J genes are TRBV5-1 and TRBJ1-3; no definite D call. The CDR3 runs 14 residues. V shed 4 bases and J shed 2 bases, with 10 bases lying between them. Germline CDR1 reads SGHRS; CDR2 reads YFSETQ. The CDR3 here is CASSLDGAGNTIYF. Here the CDR3 DNA reads TGCGCCAGCAGCCTTGACGGGGCTGGAAACACCATATATTTT.

This clone was detected only once. A read error may account for a junction end that differs from germline. The chain is built from TRBV7-7 and TRBJ2-5; maybe TRBD2 (6 bases). The CDR3 is 14 residues long. Germline assignment: CDR1 SSHAT and CDR2 FNYEAQ (reference sequence). CDR3 protein: CASSPNGRQETQYF. As DNA, the CDR3 is TGTGCTAGCAGCCCGAATGGGAGGCAAGAGACCCAGTACTTC. The full variable domain, its missing parts supplied by reference TRBV7-7 and TRBJ2-5, is GAGVSQSPRYKVTKRGQDVTLRCDPISSHATLYWYQQALGQGPEFLTYFNYEAQPDKSGLPSDRFSAERPEGSISTLTIQRTEQRDSAMYRCASSPNGRQETQYFGPGTRLLVL.

The genes are TRBV27 and TRBJ2-7; 7 bases match TRBD2. CDR3 length: 15 residues. Trimming cost V 6 bases and J 0 bases; bases outside gene matches: 8. Looked up from germline, CDR1 is MNHEY and CDR2 is SMNVEV (reference sequence). Here the CDR3 reads CASRNGAGSSYEQYF. For the CDR3, the DNA is TGTGCCAGCAGAAACGGAGCGGGGAGCTCCTACGAGCAGTACTTC.

This chain uses TRBV18 with TRBJ1-5, with a possible D match to TRBD1 (6 bases). The V end lost 1 base, the J end lost 10 bases, and 17 bases lay between the germline ends. In germline, CDR1 is KGHSH, CDR2 LQKENI. The CDR3 runs to 15 residues. The CDR3 spells CASSPRAGELEPQHF. CDR3 nucleotide sequence: TGTGCCAGCTCACCACGCGCAGGGGAACTTGAACCCCAGCATTTT. Full variable domain (outside the CDR3, taken from reference TRBV18 and TRBJ1-5): NAGVMQNPRHLVRRRGQEARLRCSPMKGHSHVYWYRQLPEEGLKFMVYLQKENIIDESGMPKERFSAEFPKEGPSILRIQQVVRGDSAAYFCASSPRAGELEPQHFGDGTRLSIL.

This clone has a single count. This rearrangement joins TRBV27 to TRBJ1-4; TRBD1 is a possible D gene (5 bases). The V and J ends lost 5 bases and 4 bases respectively, with 23 bases between them. The CDR3 has 18 amino acids. Germline lookup yields CDR1 MNHEY and CDR2 SMNVEV (reference sequence). The CDR3 loop is CASSGGELGAAFNEKLFF. The DNA for the CDR3 is TGTGCCAGCAGTGGGGGAGAGTTAGGGGCGGCCTTTAATGAAAAACTGTTTTTT. The full variable domain, completed using reference TRBV27 and TRBJ1-4, is EAQVTQNPRYLITVTGKKLTVTCSQNMNHEYMSWYRQDPGLGLRQIYYSMNVEVTDKGDVPEGYKVSRKEKRNFPLILESPSPNQTSLYFCASSGGELGAAFNEKLFFGSGTQLSVL.

The chain carries TRBV7-9 and TRBJ1-2; TRBD1 aligns across 9 bases. The CDR3 covers 16 residues. Unmatched junction bases numbered 13, after V lost 4 bases and J lost 7 bases. Germline CDR1 reads SEHNR; CDR2 reads FQNEAQ (reference sequence). CDR3 coding DNA: TGTGCCAGCAGCTCCCCGGGACAGGGCGACGTTGGTGGCTACACCTTC. It translates to CASSSPGQGDVGGYTF.

This rearrangement joins TRBV7-4 to TRBJ2-3; weak D call: TRBD2 (6 bases). Germline V lookup: CDR1 SGHVT, CDR2 SQSDAQ. V was trimmed by 5 bases and J by 8 bases, leaving 29 bases between them. The length of the CDR3 is 18 residues. The CDR3, as DNA: TGTGCCAGCAGCATGAAAGCGGGCTCCTTAAGTGTTAGTGGTACGCAGTATTTT. As protein: CASSMKAGSLSVSGTQYF.

This clone was observed a single time. This rearrangement joins TRBV18 to TRBJ2-1; 8 bases are a match to TRBD2. Germline values: CDR1 KGHSH, CDR2 LQKENI. The junction had 10 bases not matched to a gene; V was cut back by 2 bases and J by 4 bases. The CDR3 runs to 17 residues. The CDR3 bases are TGTGCCAGCTCACCAATCGATACCGGGGGGGGTTACAATGAGCAGTTCTTC. It encodes CASSPIDTGGGYNEQFF.

This clone was observed once. This chain connects TRBV6-1 to TRBJ1-4, with D hard to call. Trimming stripped 6 bases from V and 5 bases from J, with 16 bases between. Germline CDR1 and CDR2: MNHNS and SASEGT. This CDR3 has 15 residues. The CDR3 reads CASSDPGLQNEKLFF. The CDR3 DNA sequence: TGTGCCAGCAGCGACCCGGGCCTTCAGAATGAAAAACTGTTTTTT.

The chain recombines TRBV7-2 with TRBJ2-5, with D possibly being TRBD2 (6 bases). Per germline, CDR1 SGHTA and CDR2 FQGNSA. The CDR3 loop spans 13 amino acids. V was pared by 4 bases and J by 3 bases, with 9 bases between. CDR3 in DNA: TGTGCCAGCAGCTGGACTAAGGAAGAGACCCAGTACTTC. Translated: CASSWTKEETQYF.

The rearrangement uses TRBV11-2 and TRBJ1-3; no clear D gene. This CDR3 contains 15 residues. Trimming took off 3 bases at V and 0 bases at J, with 9 bases between the two ends. Germline lookup yields CDR1 SGHAT and CDR2 FQNNGV. The chain's CDR3 is CASSFREYSGNTIYF. The DNA of the CDR3 is TGTGCCAGCAGCTTTCGGGAATACTCTGGAAACACCATATATTTT. Drawing the rest from reference TRBV11-2 and TRBJ1-3, the complete variable domain is EAGVAQSPRYKIIEKRQSVAFWCNPISGHATLYWYQQILGQGPKLLIQFQNNGVVDDSQLPKDRFSAERLKGVDSTLKIQPAKLEDSAVYLCASSFREYSGNTIYFGEGSWLTVV.

The genes are TRBV10-3 and TRBJ1-2; 9 bases agree with TRBD1. Germline V CDR1 and CDR2: ENHRY, SYGVKD. This CDR3 has 14 residues. V shed 2 bases and J 10 bases; nucleotides not matched to a gene: 8. The CDR3 loop reads CAISETWTGEDYTF. Written as DNA, the CDR3 is TGTGCCATCAGTGAGACCTGGACAGGGGAGGACTACACCTTC.

Written as DNA, the CDR3 is TGTGCCAGCAGCGTGATGAAACGGGGTGAAAAACTGTTTTTT. Translating it yields CASSVMKRGEKLFF. The chain is built from TRBV9 and TRBJ1-4; D is ambiguous. V gave up 2 bases and J gave up 7 bases, with 12 bases separating them. The CDR3 extends over 14 amino acids. The germline CDR1 and CDR2 sequences are SGDLS and YYNGEE.